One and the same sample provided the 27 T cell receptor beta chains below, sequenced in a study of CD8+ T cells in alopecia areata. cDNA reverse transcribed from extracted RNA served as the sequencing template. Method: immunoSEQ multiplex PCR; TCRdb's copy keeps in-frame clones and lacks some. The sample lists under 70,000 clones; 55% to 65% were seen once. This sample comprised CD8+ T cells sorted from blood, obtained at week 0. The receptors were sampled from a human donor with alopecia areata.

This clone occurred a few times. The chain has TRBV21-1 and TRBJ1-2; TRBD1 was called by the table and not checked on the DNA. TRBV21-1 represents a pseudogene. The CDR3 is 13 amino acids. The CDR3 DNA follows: TGTGCCAGCAGCGATTCCGACACGTATGGCTACACCTTC. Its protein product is CASSDSDTYGYTF.

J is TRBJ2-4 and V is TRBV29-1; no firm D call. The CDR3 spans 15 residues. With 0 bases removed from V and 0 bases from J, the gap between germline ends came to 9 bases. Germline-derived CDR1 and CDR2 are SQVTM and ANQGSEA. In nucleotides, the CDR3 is TGCAGCGTTGAAGAACGAGGTCTAGCCAAAAACATTCAGTACTTC. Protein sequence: CSVEERGLAKNIQYF.

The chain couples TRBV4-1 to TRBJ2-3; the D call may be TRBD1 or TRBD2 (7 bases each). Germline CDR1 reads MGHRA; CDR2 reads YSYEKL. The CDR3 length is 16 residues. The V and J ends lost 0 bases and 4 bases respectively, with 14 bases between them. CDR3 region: CASSQDQGGLADTQYF. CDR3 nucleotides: TGCGCCAGCAGCCAAGATCAGGGGGGGCTCGCAGATACGCAGTATTTT.

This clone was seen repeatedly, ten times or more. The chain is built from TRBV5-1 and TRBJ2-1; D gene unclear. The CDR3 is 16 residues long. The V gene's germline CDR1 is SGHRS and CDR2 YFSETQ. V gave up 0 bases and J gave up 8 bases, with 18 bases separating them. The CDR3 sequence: CASSLGSLTSVDEQFF. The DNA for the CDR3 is TGCGCCAGCAGCTTGGGGTCGCTAACCAGTGTGGATGAGCAGTTCTTC.

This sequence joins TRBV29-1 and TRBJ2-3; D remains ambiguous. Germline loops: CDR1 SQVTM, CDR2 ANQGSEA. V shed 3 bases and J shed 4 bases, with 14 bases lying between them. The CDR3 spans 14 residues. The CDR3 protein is CSVDLQPTADTQYF. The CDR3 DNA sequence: TGCAGCGTTGATCTGCAACCCACGGCAGATACGCAGTATTTT.

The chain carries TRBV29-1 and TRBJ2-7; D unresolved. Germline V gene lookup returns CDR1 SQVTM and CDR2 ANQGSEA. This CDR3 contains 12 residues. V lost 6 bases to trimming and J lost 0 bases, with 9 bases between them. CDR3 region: CSVILGSYEQYF. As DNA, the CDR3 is TGCAGCGTCATACTTGGCTCCTACGAGCAGTACTTC.

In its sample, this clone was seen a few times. CDR3 in DNA: TGTGCCAGTAGTTTTGCAGGTCGTGCGCACATTCAGTACTTC. Amino acid sequence: CASSFAGRAHIQYF. This chain links TRBV19 with TRBJ2-4; D remains ambiguous. Germline CDR1 and CDR2: LNHDA and SQIVND (reference sequence). The CDR3 contains 14 residues. Trimming removed 5 bases from V and 8 bases from J, with 16 bases in between.

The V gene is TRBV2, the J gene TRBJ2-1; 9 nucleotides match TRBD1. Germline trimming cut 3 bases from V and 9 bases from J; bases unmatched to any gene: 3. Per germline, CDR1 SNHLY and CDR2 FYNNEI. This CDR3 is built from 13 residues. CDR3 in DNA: TGTGCCAGCAGTGACTCGGACAGGGGTGAGCAGTTCTTC. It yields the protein CASSDSDRGEQFF.

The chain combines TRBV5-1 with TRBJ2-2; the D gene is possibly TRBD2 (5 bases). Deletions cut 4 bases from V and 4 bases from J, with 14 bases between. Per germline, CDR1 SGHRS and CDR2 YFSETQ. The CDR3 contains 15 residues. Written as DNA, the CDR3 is TGCGCCAGCAGCCCGGGATACCGAGGCACCGGGGAGCTGTTTTTT. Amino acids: CASSPGYRGTGELFF. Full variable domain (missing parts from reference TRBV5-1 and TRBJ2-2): KAGVTQTPRYLIKTRGQQVTLSCSPISGHRSVSWYQQTPGQGLQFLFEYFSETQRNKGNFPGRFSGRQFSNSRSEMNVSTLELGDSALYLCASSPGYRGTGELFFGEGSRLTVL.

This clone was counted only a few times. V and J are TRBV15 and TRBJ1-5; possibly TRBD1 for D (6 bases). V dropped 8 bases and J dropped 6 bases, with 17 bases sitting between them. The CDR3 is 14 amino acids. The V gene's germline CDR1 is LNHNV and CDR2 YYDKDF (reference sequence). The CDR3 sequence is CATDRSTGRQPQHF. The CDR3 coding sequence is TGTGCCACCGACCGGTCGACAGGTCGTCAGCCCCAGCATTTT.

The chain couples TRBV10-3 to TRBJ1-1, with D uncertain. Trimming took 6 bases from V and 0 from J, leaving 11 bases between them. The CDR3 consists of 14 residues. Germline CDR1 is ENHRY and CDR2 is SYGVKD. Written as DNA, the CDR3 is TGTGCCATCAGAAAAGACAATCTGAACACTGAAGCTTTCTTT. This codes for CAIRKDNLNTEAFF.

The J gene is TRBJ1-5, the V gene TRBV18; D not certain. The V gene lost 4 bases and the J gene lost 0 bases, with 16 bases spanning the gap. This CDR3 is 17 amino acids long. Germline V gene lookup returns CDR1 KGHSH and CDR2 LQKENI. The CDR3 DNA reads TGTGCCAGCTCACATGAAGGACCTATTAATAGCAATCAGCCCCAGCATTTT. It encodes CASSHEGPINSNQPQHF.

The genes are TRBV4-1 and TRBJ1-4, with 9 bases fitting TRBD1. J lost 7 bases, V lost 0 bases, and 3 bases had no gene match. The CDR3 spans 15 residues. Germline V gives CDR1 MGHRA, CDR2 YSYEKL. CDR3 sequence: CASSQEGDRVEKLFF. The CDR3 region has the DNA TGCGCCAGCAGCCAAGAGGGGGACAGGGTTGAAAAACTGTTTTTT.

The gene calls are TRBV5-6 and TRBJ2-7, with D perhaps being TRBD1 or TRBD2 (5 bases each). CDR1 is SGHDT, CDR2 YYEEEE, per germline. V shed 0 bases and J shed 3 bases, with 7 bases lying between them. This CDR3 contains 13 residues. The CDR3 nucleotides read TGTGCCAGCAGCTTGGGAGGGGACTACGAGCAGTACTTC. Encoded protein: CASSLGGDYEQYF. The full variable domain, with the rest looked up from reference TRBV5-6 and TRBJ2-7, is DAGVTQSPTHLIKTRGQQVTLRCSPKSGHDTVSWYQQALGQGPQFIFQYYEEEERQRGNFPDRFSGHQFPNYSSELNVNALLLGDSALYLCASSLGGDYEQYFGPGTRLTVT.

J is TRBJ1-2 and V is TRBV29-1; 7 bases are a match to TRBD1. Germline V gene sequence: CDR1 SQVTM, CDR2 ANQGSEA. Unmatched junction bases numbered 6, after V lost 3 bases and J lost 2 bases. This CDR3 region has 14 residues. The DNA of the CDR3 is TGCAGCGTTGAGTTGACAGGGATGAACTATGGCTACACCTTC. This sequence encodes CSVELTGMNYGYTF.

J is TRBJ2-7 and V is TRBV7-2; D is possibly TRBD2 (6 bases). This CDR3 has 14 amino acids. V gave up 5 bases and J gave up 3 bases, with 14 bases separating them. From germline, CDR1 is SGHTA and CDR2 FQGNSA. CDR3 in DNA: TGTGCCAGCAGCCTGGGACTGAGATACTACGAGCAGTACTTC. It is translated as CASSLGLRYYEQYF.

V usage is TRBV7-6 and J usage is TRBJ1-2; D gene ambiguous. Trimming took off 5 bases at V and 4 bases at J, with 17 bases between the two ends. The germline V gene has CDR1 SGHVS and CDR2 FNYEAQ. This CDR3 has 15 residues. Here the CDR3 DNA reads TGTGCCAGCAGCCCGTCAAAGGGAGTGGGCTATGGCTACACCTTC. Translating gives CASSPSKGVGYGYTF. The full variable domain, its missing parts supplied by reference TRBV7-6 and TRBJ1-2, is GAGVSQSPRYKVTKRGQDVALRCDPISGHVSLYWYRQALGQGPEFLTYFNYEAQQDKSGLPNDRFSAERPEGSISTLTIQRTEQRDSAMYRCASSPSKGVGYGYTFGSGTRLTVV.

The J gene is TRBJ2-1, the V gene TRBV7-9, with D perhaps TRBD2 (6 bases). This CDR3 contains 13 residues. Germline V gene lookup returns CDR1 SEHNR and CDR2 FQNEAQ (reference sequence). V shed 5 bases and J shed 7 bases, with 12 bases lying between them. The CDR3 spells CASSPRERNEQFF. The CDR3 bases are TGTGCCAGCAGCCCCCGGGAGAGGAATGAGCAGTTCTTC.

DNA for the CDR3: TGTGCCAGCAGTGCCTCGACAGGGGGCAACTATGGCTACACCTTC. Its protein product is CASSASTGGNYGYTF. The J gene is TRBJ1-2, the V gene TRBV27, with 10 nucleotides matching TRBD1. The CDR3 consists of 15 residues. V was pared by 5 bases and J by 2 bases, with 5 bases of the junction left unmatched. Per the germline V gene, CDR1 is MNHEY and CDR2 is SMNVEV (reference sequence).

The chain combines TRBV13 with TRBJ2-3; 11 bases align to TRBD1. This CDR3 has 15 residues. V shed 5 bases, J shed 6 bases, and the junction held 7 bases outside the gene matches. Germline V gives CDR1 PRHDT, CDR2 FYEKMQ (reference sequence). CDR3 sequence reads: CASSHGTGGRDTQYF. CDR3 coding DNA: TGTGCCAGCAGCCACGGGACAGGGGGAAGGGATACGCAGTATTTT.

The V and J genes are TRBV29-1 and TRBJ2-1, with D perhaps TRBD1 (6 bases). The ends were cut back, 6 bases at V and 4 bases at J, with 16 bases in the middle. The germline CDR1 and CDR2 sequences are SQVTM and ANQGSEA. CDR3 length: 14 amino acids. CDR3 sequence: CSVEGVGQYNEQFF. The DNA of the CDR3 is TGCAGCGTCGAGGGGGTAGGACAGTACAATGAGCAGTTCTTC.

For the CDR3, the DNA is TGTGCCAGCAGTTCCCGACAGGGCGCCTACAATGAGCAGTTCTTC. This encodes CASSSRQGAYNEQFF. The chain recombines TRBV27 with TRBJ2-1; 7 nucleotides agree with TRBD1. The V segment lost 4 bases and the J segment 2 bases; nucleotides outside the gene matches: 5. Germline CDR1 is MNHEY and CDR2 is SMNVEV (reference sequence). This CDR3 spans 15 amino acids.

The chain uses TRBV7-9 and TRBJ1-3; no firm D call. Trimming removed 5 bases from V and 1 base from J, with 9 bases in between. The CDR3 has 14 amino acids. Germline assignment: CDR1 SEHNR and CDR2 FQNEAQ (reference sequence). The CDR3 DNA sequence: TGTGCCAGCAGCCCCGGTGTGTCTGGAAACACCATATATTTT. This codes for CASSPGVSGNTIYF.

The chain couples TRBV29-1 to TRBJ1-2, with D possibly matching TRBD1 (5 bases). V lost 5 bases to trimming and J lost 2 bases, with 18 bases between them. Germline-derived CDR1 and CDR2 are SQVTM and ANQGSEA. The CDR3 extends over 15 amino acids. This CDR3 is CSVPDSRPYNYGYTF. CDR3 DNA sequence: TGCAGCGTTCCAGACAGCAGACCATACAACTATGGCTACACCTTC.

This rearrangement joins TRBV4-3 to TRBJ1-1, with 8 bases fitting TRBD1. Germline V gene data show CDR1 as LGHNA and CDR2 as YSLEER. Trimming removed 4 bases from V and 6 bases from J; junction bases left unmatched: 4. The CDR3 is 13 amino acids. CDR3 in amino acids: CASSLTGASEAFF. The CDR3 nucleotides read TGCGCCAGCAGCCTGACAGGGGCATCTGAAGCTTTCTTT.

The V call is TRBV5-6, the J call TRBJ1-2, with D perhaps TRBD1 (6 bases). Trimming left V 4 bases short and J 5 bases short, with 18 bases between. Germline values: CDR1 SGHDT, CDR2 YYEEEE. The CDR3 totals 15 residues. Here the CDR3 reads CASSPRTEDLYGYTF. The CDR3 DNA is TGTGCCAGCAGCCCCCGGACAGAAGATTTGTATGGCTACACCTTC.

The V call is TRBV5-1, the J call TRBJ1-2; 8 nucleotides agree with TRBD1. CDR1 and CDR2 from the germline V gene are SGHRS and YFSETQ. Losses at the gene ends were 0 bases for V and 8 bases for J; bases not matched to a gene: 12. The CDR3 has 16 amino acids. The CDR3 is CASSLAVGQGPSGYTF. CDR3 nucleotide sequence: TGCGCCAGCAGCTTGGCCGTCGGACAGGGCCCCTCGGGCTACACCTTC.